This TCR beta chain was obtained from a study of cytomegalovirus exposure and HLA in healthy donors. This CDR3 contains 18 residues. CDR1 is MDHEN and CDR2 is SYDVKM in the germline V gene. V shed 3 bases and J shed 3 bases, with 24 bases lying between them. Using immunoSEQ multiplex PCR, the repertoire was profiled, and TCRdb retains in-frame clones only, with some absent. Of 200,000 to 300,000 clones in the sample, 85% to 90% were seen once. Material: PBMCs. The gene calls are TRBV28 and TRBJ2-7, with D perhaps matching TRBD1 (5 bases). The source is a man aged 18 to 30 in good health and CMV-seronegative. The CDR3 nucleotides read TGTGCCAGCAGTTTTATGTCGTCAGGGAAGGGTCTAGGCTACGAGCAGTACTTC. Its translation: CASSFMSSGKGLGYEQYF.